This T cell receptor beta chain was sequenced for a study of post-analysis software for immune sequencing data. About the study: In terms of disease course, relapsing-remitting, secondary progressive and progressive-relapsing multiple sclerosis were included. General study points: Under the F measure, samples that were prepared in one batch clustered strongly together.

About this clonotype itself: Its specificity is unknown.

Unique molecular identifiers featured in each of the TCR beta cDNA libraries. Input of about 0.95 to 11 million T cells yielded 400,000 to 550,000 cDNA molecules. Using its own MiXCR run on the PCR reads, TCRdb lists one record per CDR3 protein. The sample shows fewer than 600,000 distinct CDR3 sequences, roughly 45% of them seen only once. Material: blood. The source of this sequence is a girl aged 10-17 years with multiple sclerosis.

CDR3 coding DNA: TGTGCCAGCAACGGCGGGTCGAATGAAAAACTGTTTTTT. The encoded protein is CASNGGSNEKLFF. The chain uses TRBV25-1 and TRBJ1-4; no firm D call. This CDR3 spans 13 amino acids. CDR1 is MGHDK and CDR2 is SYGVNS in the germline V gene. Trimming took 7 bases from V and 5 from J, leaving 11 bases between them.